Below are 5 T cell receptor beta chains sequenced from a single sample in a study of identical twins. Each CDR3 protein gets one entry after TCRdb re-called the 5' RACE reads with MiXCR. The data show under 350,000 distinct CDR3 sequences, 8% to 9.5% seen once. These same records also appear under a second study, on yellow fever vaccine responses in identical twins.

Material for sequencing was CD8+ T cells sorted from blood. Receptors originate from a young woman in good health.

This clonotype was detected only a few times. This CDR3 is CASSQDWGPPQPAHKNIQYF. CDR3 DNA sequence: TGCGCCAGCAGCCAAGATTGGGGGCCACCTCAACCGGCGCACAAAAACATTCAGTACTTC. The chain combines TRBV4-3 with TRBJ2-4, with a weak D call TRBD1 (6 bases). V lost 0 bases, J lost 3 bases, and 24 bases lay in between. Germline V gene sequence: CDR1 LGHNA, CDR2 YSLEER. The CDR3 is made up of 20 amino acids.

This clonotype appeared many times. The chain joins TRBV14 to TRBJ2-1, with 7 bases identical to TRBD2. Germline loops: CDR1 SGHDN, CDR2 FVKESK. The CDR3 is 16 residues long. V lost 0 bases, J lost 6 bases, and 8 bases stayed unmatched. CDR3 sequence: CASSQDRASGANEQFF. The CDR3 DNA reads as TGTGCCAGCAGCCAAGATAGGGCTAGCGGAGCCAATGAGCAGTTCTTC.

This clonotype was detected a few times. The chain employs TRBV20-1 and TRBJ2-7, with a tentative D call TRBD2 (5 bases). The CDR3 has 12 amino acids. CDR1 and CDR2 (germline): DFQATT, SNEGSKA (reference sequence). Deletions cut 1 base from V and 5 bases from J, with 9 bases between. CDR3 sequence reads: CSARALVDEQYF. As DNA, the CDR3 is TGCAGTGCTAGAGCACTAGTGGACGAGCAGTACTTC.

This clonotype was observed many times. The CDR3 spells CASRDHRGLDYEQYF. CDR3 nucleotide sequence: TGTGCCAGCAGAGACCACAGGGGCCTGGACTACGAGCAGTACTTC. The chain employs TRBV27 and TRBJ2-7; TRBD1 agrees at 7 bases. The germline V gene encodes CDR1 MNHEY and CDR2 SMNVEV (reference sequence). Germline trimming cut 6 bases from V and 3 bases from J; bases unmatched to any gene: 11. This CDR3 is 15 amino acids long.

This clonotype was observed many times. This rearrangement joins TRBV10-3 to TRBJ2-7, with TRBD1 matching over 10 bases. Trimming at V came to 8 bases and at J to 3 bases, leaving 7 bases not matched to a gene. This CDR3 has 14 amino acids. CDR1 and CDR2 (germline): ENHRY, SYGVKD. The CDR3 region is CAISGTGDFYEQYF. CDR3 DNA: TGTGCCATCTCTGGGACAGGGGATTTCTACGAGCAGTACTTC.